Listed below are T cell receptor beta chains from one sample, sequenced in a study of tumour-infiltrating T cells in Burkitt lymphoma. Produced via immunoSEQ multiplex PCR; TCRdb's table is partial and in-frame only. Of roughly 600 clones in the sample, over 75% are singletons; the top ten hold around 20%. The sample consisted of tumor tissue. The receptors here all came from a human donor with diffuse large B-cell lymphoma. Both conserved end residues are trimmed from each CDR3.

V	J	CDR3
TRBV30	TRBJ2-2	AWSEGDREYTGELF
TRBV11-2	TRBJ1-6	ASSLGGNSPLH
TRBV1	TRBJ2-6	TSRGQSRANVLT
TRBV7-6	TRBJ2-4	ASSREPGGNIQY
TRBV9	TRBJ1-1	ASSVARELNTEAF
TRBV13	TRBJ2-7	ASSYTGVSHEQY
TRBV11-3	TRBJ2-7	ASSLASGQTYEQY
TRBV19	TRBJ1-1	ASRRKGIGNTEAF
TRBV21-1	TRBJ2-3	ASSVRRAPSGGPYTQY
TRBV5-1	TRBJ2-2	ASSEGTGVGELF
TRBV6-5	TRBJ1-1	ASSYLGPGNTEAF
TRBV6-1	TRBJ1-4	ASRDQSGIHEKLF
TRBV7-7	TRBJ2-3	ASSFGTSSNTQY
TRBV5-1	TRBJ1-1	ASSLVGGGLMNTEAF
TRBV19	TRBJ1-4	ASSADSSYFEKLF
TRBV5-1	TRBJ2-3	ASSLDVGPTDTQY